Presented here are 17 T cell receptor beta chains from one specimen sequenced in a study of a mutant IDH1 vaccine in newly diagnosed glioma. The time point: week 35, safety follow-up. Vaccinated patients received 300 ug of mutant IDH1 20-mer peptide per dose, with topical imiquimod. These receptors have no known antigen. The method was immunoSEQ multiplex PCR; TCRdb's version includes in-frame clones alone and lacks a portion of them. Among around 52,000 clones, approximately 80% were seen once, and the ten largest hold 10% to 15%. This material consisted of PBMCs, taken from a glioma patient whose treatment included an IDH1 peptide vaccine. These receptors came from a man aged 35 to 55 with glioma.

CDR3 in DNA: TGTGCCAGCAGTGTTGGGAGACTAGCGGGAGGGCCGGCCAAAAACATTCAGTACTTC. Its protein product is CASSVGRLAGGPAKNIQYF. The V gene is TRBV2, the J gene TRBJ2-4; 14 positions match TRBD2. Germline values: CDR1 SNHLY, CDR2 FYNNEI. V lost 4 bases to trimming and J lost 1 base; unmatched junction nucleotides: 9. The CDR3 contains 19 residues.

The CDR3 region is CASSQEVQGTQYF. CDR3 DNA: TGCGCCAGCAGCCAAGAGGTCCAGGGTACGCAGTATTTT. This rearrangement joins TRBV4-3 to TRBJ2-3, with D maybe TRBD1 (5 bases). The CDR3 totals 13 residues. The V gene lost 0 bases and the J gene lost 8 bases, with 9 bases spanning the gap. The germline V gene encodes CDR1 LGHNA and CDR2 YSLEER.

This chain links TRBV10-1 with TRBJ1-1; D is undetermined. Germline assignment: CDR1 WNHNN and CDR2 SYGVQD (reference sequence). The CDR3 is 13 amino acids. The V and J ends lost 0 bases and 5 bases respectively, with 7 bases between them. The CDR3 DNA is TGCGCCAGCAGTGAGTCGTTGAGGACTGAAGCTTTCTTT. It encodes CASSESLRTEAFF.

This clone ranks as medium-sized. V and J are TRBV9 and TRBJ2-7, with D possibly TRBD2 on 6 matching bases. CDR1 is SGDLS, CDR2 YYNGEE, per germline. V dropped 1 base and J dropped 4 bases, with 18 bases sitting between them. The CDR3 consists of 16 residues. The CDR3: CASSVRVWRGLYEQYV. The DNA of the CDR3 is TGTGCCAGCAGCGTAAGGGTCTGGCGGGGCTTGTACGAGCAGTACGTC.

The J gene is TRBJ2-5, the V gene TRBV11-2, with D tentatively TRBD2 (6 bases). The J call may be wrong; the DNA end is better matched by TRBJ2-7. The CDR3 has 15 residues. CDR1 is SGHAT, CDR2 FQNNGV, per germline. For the CDR3, the DNA is TGTGCCAGCAGCCCAAGGGTCGGGGGAGGTTACGAGCAGTACTTC. Residues: CASSPRVGGGYEQYF.

There are a few counts of this clone. The chain uses TRBV6-4 and TRBJ2-3; 7 nucleotides agree with TRBD2. Trimming cost V 2 bases and J 2 bases; bases outside gene matches: 4. The CDR3 runs to 15 residues. Germline V gene sequence: CDR1 MRHNA, CDR2 SNTAGT. This CDR3 is CASSDRGGYTDTQYF. DNA of the CDR3: TGTGCCAGCAGTGACCGGGGAGGGTACACAGATACGCAGTATTTT.

V gene TRBV29-1 combines with J gene TRBJ2-5, with 7 positions matching TRBD1. CDR1 and CDR2 (germline): SQVTM, ANQGSEA. With V trimmed by 6 bases and J by 3 bases, 10 bases remained unmatched. The CDR3 is 14 amino acids. The CDR3 coding sequence is TGCAGCGTATGTGACAGGGAACATGAAGAGACCCAGTACTTC. Translating gives CSVCDREHEETQYF. Using reference TRBV29-1 and TRBJ2-5 for the parts outside the CDR3, the full variable domain is SAVISQKPSRDICQRGTSLTIQCQVDSQVTMMFWYRQQPGQSLTLIATANQGSEATYESGFVIDKFPISRPNLTFSTLTVSNMSPEDSSIYLCSVCDREHEETQYFGPGTRLLVL.

The CDR3 nucleotides read TGCGCCAGCAGCACTTCCGGGGGGGCGGATCAGCCCCAGCATTTT. It is translated as CASSTSGGADQPQHF. V and J are TRBV5-1 and TRBJ1-5, with D perhaps TRBD1 (6 bases). Germline-derived CDR1 and CDR2 are SGHRS and YFSETQ. The ends were cut back, 4 bases at V and 5 bases at J, with 16 bases in the middle. CDR3 length equals 15 residues.

V usage is TRBV6-5 and J usage is TRBJ2-7; D is undetermined. The V gene lost 0 bases and the J gene lost 2 bases, with 11 bases spanning the gap. CDR1 MNHEY and CDR2 SVGAGI come from the germline V gene. The CDR3 runs to 15 residues. For the CDR3, the DNA is TGTGCCAGCAGTTACTCTTCCGGTGTCCCCTACGAGCAGTACTTC. The encoded protein is CASSYSSGVPYEQYF.

This chain links TRBV4-1 with TRBJ1-2; no definite D call. Per the germline V gene, CDR1 is MGHRA and CDR2 is YSYEKL. The CDR3 has 12 amino acids. Trimming removed 4 bases from V and 4 bases from J, with 7 bases in between. DNA for the CDR3: TGCGCCAGCAGCCCCGGAGGCTATGGCTACACCTTC. This sequence encodes CASSPGGYGYTF.

This chain links TRBV2 with TRBJ1-2; D may be TRBD1 (5 bases). The CDR3 is made up of 14 amino acids. Germline assignment: CDR1 SNHLY and CDR2 FYNNEI. V was trimmed by 8 bases and J by 7 bases, leaving 20 bases between them. The CDR3 region is CASPAYPEGIGYTF. The CDR3 DNA sequence: TGTGCCAGCCCAGCTTACCCGGAGGGGATTGGCTACACCTTC.

There are a few counts of this clone. The genes are TRBV2 and TRBJ1-5; D is unresolved. Trimming took off 10 bases at V and 0 bases at J, with 10 bases between the two ends. Germline lookup yields CDR1 SNHLY and CDR2 FYNNEI. The CDR3 is 13 residues long. CDR3 amino acids: CAIRDYSNQPQHF. The DNA for the CDR3 is TGTGCCATAAGAGATTATAGCAATCAGCCCCAGCATTTT.

The chain couples TRBV9 to TRBJ2-1; no definite D call. The ends were cut back, 2 bases at V and 0 bases at J, with 18 bases in the middle. This CDR3 has 18 amino acids. CDR1 is SGDLS, CDR2 YYNGEE, per germline. The CDR3 here is CASSVDSVIASSYNEQFF. The DNA for the CDR3 is TGTGCCAGCAGCGTCGATTCGGTGATTGCGAGCTCCTACAATGAGCAGTTCTTC.

The chain joins TRBV12-5 to TRBJ1-4; D unclear. Germline values: CDR1 LGHNT, CDR2 FRNRAP. The CDR3 runs to 15 residues. V dropped 5 bases and J dropped 1 base, with 11 bases sitting between them. In nucleotides, the CDR3 is TGTGCTAGTGGTCCTAAGTCGGGAACTAATGAAAAACTGTTTTTT. It yields the protein CASGPKSGTNEKLFF.

The V gene is TRBV7-8, the J gene TRBJ2-3, with TRBD1 matching over 8 bases. The germline V gene has CDR1 SGHVS and CDR2 FQNEAQ. Germline trimming cut 8 bases from V and 3 bases from J; bases unmatched to any gene: 16. This CDR3 has 17 amino acids. The chain's CDR3 is CASAPRQGMPLTDTQYF. In DNA, the CDR3 is TGTGCCAGCGCCCCGCGACAGGGGATGCCACTTACAGATACGCAGTATTTT.

This chain joins TRBV11-3 and TRBJ2-5; D not certain. V lost 5 bases to trimming and J lost 1 base, with 8 bases between them. In germline, CDR1 is SGHNT, CDR2 YENEEA. The CDR3 length is 13 residues. The CDR3 reads CASSPRPQETQYF. The CDR3 DNA is TGTGCCAGCAGCCCCCGACCCCAAGAGACCCAGTACTTC. The entire variable domain, with the rest obtained from reference TRBV11-3 and TRBJ2-5, is as follows: EAGVVQSPRYKIIEKKQPVAFWCNPISGHNTLYWYLQNLGQGPELLIRYENEEAVDDSQLPKDRFSAERLKGVDSTLKIQPAELGDSAVYLCASSPRPQETQYFGPGTRLLVL.

This chain connects TRBV5-1 to TRBJ2-7; D gene unclear. Germline V gene data show CDR1 as SGHRS and CDR2 as YFSETQ. The CDR3 sequence is 14 residues long. Trimming removed 0 bases at V and 2 bases at J, with 9 bases between. CDR3 sequence reads: CASSLVVQPYEQYF. Written as DNA, the CDR3 is TGCGCCAGCAGCTTGGTAGTACAACCCTACGAGCAGTACTTC.